The sequence of this T cell receptor (beta chain) was determined in a study of blood T cell repertoires in COVID-19. At the level of the study: The analysed material was cDNA or gDNA that came from T cells, B-cell-depleted T cells, or PBMCs.

All recovered Cohort 3 donors got two negative PCRs, got clearance, or saw symptom resolution. Authors' data handling: Reference gene primers were amplified, and this amplification served to estimate nucleated cell counts. The method was immunoSEQ multiplex PCR; TCRdb's version includes in-frame clones alone and lacks a portion of them. For V, J and clone size, that table is used; D and trimming come from the DNA. The table shows just over 150,000 clones, with roughly 90% occurring only once. From germline, CDR1 is KGHDR and CDR2 SFDVKD. J gave up 8 bases and V 6 bases, and 7 bases lay outside the gene matches. The CDR3 length is 14 residues.

The specimen sequenced was PBMCs or T cells enriched from blood (not recorded which). The sequence derives from a woman aged 45 to 65 who had recovered from COVID-19. V usage is TRBV24-1 and J usage is TRBJ2-1; the match to TRBD2 covers 9 bases. CDR3 sequence reads: CATSSPGLAYEQFF. CDR3 nucleotides: TGTGCCACCAGTTCGCCGGGACTAGCTTATGAGCAGTTCTTC.